A single sample is the source of the 5 T cell receptor beta chains below, sequenced in a study of cytomegalovirus exposure and HLA in healthy donors. The PCR contained 60 Vbeta and 13 Jbeta primers. Data came from immunoSEQ multiplex PCR; TCRdb stores just in-frame clones and leaves some out. The sample shows 75,000 to 90,000 clones, over 60% of them seen only once. Sequenced: PBMCs. The receptors derive from a man aged 55 to 70 in good health and CMV-seronegative.

This chain links TRBV19 with TRBJ2-7; 13 bases agree with TRBD2. V shed 0 bases and J 3 bases; nucleotides not matched to a gene: 11. Germline V lookup: CDR1 LNHDA, CDR2 SQIVND (reference sequence). The length of the CDR3 is 19 residues. The CDR3 spells CASSIDPFRLAGGRYEQYF. CDR3 nucleotide sequence: TGTGCCAGTAGTATAGACCCTTTCCGACTAGCGGGGGGCCGCTACGAGCAGTACTTC.

The CDR3 nucleotides are TGTGCCAGCAGCTTAGCGACAGGGGGCCAGTACGAGCAGTACTTC. Encoded protein: CASSLATGGQYEQYF. This chain uses TRBV7-9 with TRBJ2-7, with 10 positions matching TRBD1. Germline CDR1 is SEHNR and CDR2 is FQNEAQ (reference sequence). The CDR3 totals 15 residues. J lost 4 bases, V lost 0 bases, and 3 bases had no gene match. The full variable domain, its missing parts supplied by reference TRBV7-9 and TRBJ2-7, is DTGVSQNPRHKITKRGQNVTFRCDPISEHNRLYWYRQTLGQGPEFLTYFQNEAQLEKSRLLSDRFSAERPKGSFSTLEIQRTEQGDSAMYLCASSLATGGQYEQYFGPGTRLTVT.

The rearrangement joins TRBV5-1 to TRBJ2-5; possible D gene TRBD2, 5 bases. The CDR3 runs 14 residues. Trimming took off 0 bases at V and 3 bases at J, with 9 bases between the two ends. CDR1 is SGHRS, CDR2 YFSETQ, per germline. CDR3: CASSLERPEETQYF. CDR3 nucleotides: TGCGCCAGCAGCTTGGAGCGGCCGGAAGAGACCCAGTACTTC.

The V call is TRBV6-5, the J call TRBJ1-4; possibly TRBD1 for D (5 bases). This CDR3 is built from 12 residues. Per germline, CDR1 MNHEY and CDR2 SVGAGI. The V and J ends lost 5 bases and 8 bases respectively, with 9 bases between them. This CDR3 reads CASSAGHEKLFF. Written as DNA, the CDR3 is TGTGCCAGCAGTGCTGGACACGAAAAACTGTTTTTT.

V gene TRBV6-5 combines with J gene TRBJ1-6; D is uncertain. Trimming cost V 0 bases and J 10 bases, with 10 bases left between them. Per germline, CDR1 MNHEY and CDR2 SVGAGI. The CDR3 runs to 14 residues. The CDR3 is CASSYSSGVSPLHF. In DNA form, the CDR3 reads TGTGCCAGCAGTTACTCAAGCGGGGTATCACCCCTCCACTTT.